Shown below are 30 T cell receptor beta chains from a single sample sequenced in a study of blood T cell repertoires in COVID-19. The method was immunoSEQ multiplex PCR; TCRdb's version includes in-frame clones alone and lacks a portion of them. The sample records about 220,000 clones, about 83% being singletons. The sequencing sample was made of PBMCs or T cells enriched from blood (not recorded which). These receptors came from a woman aged 40 to 50 who had recovered from COVID-19.

The chain is built from TRBV19 and TRBJ2-5, with 7 bases matching TRBD2. The CDR3 is 15 amino acids. Trimming took 8 bases from V and 4 from J; bases not matched to a gene: 13. CDR1 is LNHDA and CDR2 is SQIVND in the germline V gene (reference sequence). The CDR3 loop is CASSGTGGNSETQYF. CDR3 sequence (DNA): TGTGCCAGTTCCGGGACGGGAGGCAATTCAGAGACCCAGTACTTC.

The chain has TRBV29-1 and TRBJ2-7; D is perhaps TRBD1 (5 bases). Germline V gene data show CDR1 as SQVTM and CDR2 as ANQGSEA. V was shortened by 7 bases and J by 2 bases, with 15 bases between the two germline ends. CDR3 length: 13 residues. For the CDR3, the DNA is TGCAGCGGCAACCCGACAGAACCCTACGAGCAGTACGTC. Encoded protein: CSGNPTEPYEQYV.

This sequence joins TRBV29-1 and TRBJ1-5; 7 nucleotides line up with TRBD1. CDR1 and CDR2 (germline): SQVTM, ANQGSEA. The CDR3 runs 15 residues. V was clipped by 7 bases and J by 0 bases; unmatched bases: 9. The CDR3 reads CSARLTGDSNQPQHF. CDR3 DNA sequence: TGCAGCGCCCGTCTCACAGGGGATAGCAATCAGCCCCAGCATTTT.

V and J are TRBV7-9 and TRBJ2-5; weak D call: TRBD1 (6 bases). Germline lookup yields CDR1 SEHNR and CDR2 FQNEAQ (reference sequence). Trimming stripped 6 bases from V and 1 base from J, with 9 bases between. This CDR3 is 13 amino acids long. The CDR3 spells CASRTGSQETQYF. CDR3 coding DNA: TGTGCCAGCAGAACAGGGTCCCAAGAGACCCAGTACTTC.

The gene calls are TRBV25-1 and TRBJ1-2; D might be TRBD1 (5 bases). V was cut by 4 bases and J by 7 bases, with 22 bases left in between. This CDR3 spans 16 amino acids. Per germline, CDR1 MGHDK and CDR2 SYGVNS. CDR3 sequence: CASSVDTGPKNSGYTF. The DNA of the CDR3 is TGTGCCAGCAGTGTCGATACAGGACCCAAGAACAGTGGCTACACCTTC.

The rearrangement joins TRBV3-1 (or the pseudogene TRBV3-2) to TRBJ2-7; the match to TRBD1 covers 8 bases. V was clipped by 6 bases and J by 2 bases; unmatched bases: 15. Per the germline V gene, CDR1 is LGHDT and CDR2 is YNNKEL (reference sequence). The CDR3 runs to 17 residues. This CDR3 reads CASSERRDRWIAYEQYV. In DNA, the CDR3 is TGTGCCAGCAGTGAGAGACGGGACAGGTGGATCGCCTACGAGCAGTACGTC.

Only one count was recorded for this clone. The chain recombines TRBV7-9 with TRBJ2-3; 10 bases line up with TRBD1. Losses at the gene ends were 3 bases for V and 3 bases for J; bases not matched to a gene: 6. Germline CDR1 reads SEHNR; CDR2 reads FQNEAQ (reference sequence). This CDR3 region has 16 residues. For the CDR3, the DNA is TGTGCCAGCAGCTTGCCGGGACAGGGGAAAACAGATACGCAGTATTTT. It is translated as CASSLPGQGKTDTQYF.

V and J are TRBV14 and TRBJ2-6; unclear D gene. Trimming stripped 0 bases from V and 5 bases from J, with 11 bases between. The germline CDR1 and CDR2 sequences are SGHDN and FVKESK. This CDR3 is built from 16 residues. The CDR3 nucleotides are TGTGCCAGCAGCCAAGATAGCCGGCCTCGGGCCAACGTCCTGACTTTC. The encoded protein is CASSQDSRPRANVLTF.

The chain employs TRBV5-8 and TRBJ2-7; possible D gene TRBD2, 6 bases. Germline CDR1 reads SGHTS; CDR2 reads YDEGEE. The CDR3 length is 12 residues. The CDR3 DNA reads as TGTGCCAGCAGCTTGGGGAGGGCCGTACCAAAAGTC. This sequence encodes CASSLGRAVPKV.

CDR3: CASSPQGGRTEAFF. CDR3 coding DNA: TGCGCCAGCAGCCCACAGGGTGGAAGGACTGAAGCTTTCTTT. This chain uses TRBV5-1 with TRBJ1-1; D is possibly TRBD1 (6 bases). V shed 4 bases and J shed 5 bases, with 15 bases lying between them. Germline V CDR1 and CDR2: SGHRS, YFSETQ. The CDR3 consists of 14 residues.

The chain links TRBV14 to TRBJ2-1; D is undetermined. Germline V gene data show CDR1 as SGHDN and CDR2 as FVKESK. Trimming left V 10 bases short and J 12 bases short, with 22 bases between. This CDR3 has 13 residues. The CDR3 loop reads CATDLYNDVWQFF. CDR3 sequence (DNA): TGTGCCACCGACTTGTATAATGACGTATGGCAGTTCTTC.

This sequence joins TRBV30 and TRBJ2-2; maybe TRBD1 (5 bases). Trimming left V 4 bases short and J 4 bases short, with 25 bases between. Germline CDR1 reads GTSNPN; CDR2 reads SVGIG (reference sequence). The CDR3 runs to 18 residues. The CDR3 coding sequence is TGTGCCTGGACTACGAAAAGCCCAGGGCGAAGGGGCACCGGGGAGCTGTTTTTT. Protein sequence: CAWTTKSPGRRGTGELFF.

DNA of the CDR3: TGTGCCAGCAGCTTGGCACTAGCGAATGAGCAGTTCTTC. Protein: CASSLALANEQFF. The chain combines TRBV5-4 with TRBJ2-1; 7 positions match TRBD2. Germline lookup yields CDR1 SGHNT and CDR2 YYREEE (reference sequence). The CDR3 has 13 residues. Trimming removed 0 bases from V and 7 bases from J; junction bases left unmatched: 1.

The chain couples TRBV9 to TRBJ2-5; D is uncertain. The ends were cut back, 0 bases at V and 3 bases at J, with 9 bases in the middle. Per the germline V gene, CDR1 is SGDLS and CDR2 is YYNGEE. CDR3 size: 14 residues. The CDR3 DNA sequence: TGTGCCAGCAGCGTAGGGGCTGCGAAAGAGACCCAGTACTTC. Translating it yields CASSVGAAKETQYF.

The rearrangement links TRBV19 to TRBJ2-5; 9 positions agree with TRBD1. With 4 bases clipped from V and 5 bases from J, the junction kept 11 bases outside the gene matches. CDR3 size: 16 residues. Germline values: CDR1 LNHDA, CDR2 SQIVND (reference sequence). The CDR3 DNA reads TGTGCCAGTAGTACAAGTCCCGGGACAGGGATGGAGACCCAGTACTTC. Protein sequence: CASSTSPGTGMETQYF.

CDR3 amino acids: CASSLERASGSGEQYF. The CDR3 DNA is TGCGCCAGCAGCTTGGAGCGGGCTAGCGGGAGTGGCGAGCAGTACTTC. The chain joins TRBV5-1 to TRBJ2-7; 10 nucleotides line up with TRBD2. The CDR3 is 16 amino acids. Trimming cost V 0 bases and J 6 bases; bases outside gene matches: 9. Germline V CDR1 and CDR2: SGHRS, YFSETQ.

The V call is TRBV5-4, the J call TRBJ2-3; 10 bases are shared with TRBD2. This CDR3 comprises 16 residues. V was pared by 5 bases and J by 9 bases, with 15 bases of the junction left unmatched. Germline assignment: CDR1 SGHNT and CDR2 YYREEE (reference sequence). The CDR3 DNA reads TGTGCCAGCAGGGCGGGTCTAGCGGGAGAGGTGAGAACGCAGTATTTT. Amino acids: CASRAGLAGEVRTQYF. Looking up the rest from reference TRBV5-4 and TRBJ2-3 gives the full variable domain: ETGVTQSPTHLIKTRGQQVTLRCSSQSGHNTVSWYQQALGQGPQFIFQYYREEENGRGNFPPRFSGLQFPNYSSELNVNALELDDSALYLCASRAGLAGEVRTQYFGPGTRLTVL.

The chain has TRBV2 and TRBJ2-1; TRBD2 matches 8 bases. V shed 8 bases and J 3 bases; nucleotides not matched to a gene: 9. Germline V gene data show CDR1 as SNHLY and CDR2 as FYNNEI. The CDR3 is 15 amino acids. The CDR3 loop is CASLASGSVYNEQFF. In DNA, the CDR3 is TGTGCCAGCCTTGCGAGCGGGAGTGTCTACAATGAGCAGTTCTTC.

The chain carries TRBV10-3 and TRBJ2-2; 10 bases line up with TRBD1. Germline CDR1 reads ENHRY; CDR2 reads SYGVKD. The CDR3 spans 16 residues. With V trimmed by 10 bases and J by 4 bases, 12 bases remained unmatched. The chain's CDR3 is CASGTTGGAGTGELFF. CDR3 coding DNA: TGTGCCAGCGGAACGACAGGGGGCGCTGGCACCGGGGAGCTGTTTTTT.

The V and J genes are TRBV19 and TRBJ2-7; TRBD1 is a possible D gene (6 bases). CDR1 LNHDA and CDR2 SQIVND come from the germline V gene (reference sequence). There are 13 residues in the CDR3. V was pared by 5 bases and J by 8 bases, with 16 bases between. The CDR3 sequence is CASSHRETAKQYF. In DNA form, the CDR3 reads TGTGCCAGTAGTCACAGGGAGACCGCTAAGCAGTACTTC. Together with reference TRBV19 and TRBJ2-7, the CDR3 gives the full variable domain: DGGITQSPKYLFRKEGQNVTLSCEQNLNHDAMYWYRQDPGQGLRLIYYSQIVNDFQKGDIAEGYSVSREKKESFPLTVTSAQKNPTAFYLCASSHRETAKQYFGPGTRLTVT.

This chain joins TRBV30 and TRBJ1-5; D gene unclear. Looked up from germline, CDR1 is GTSNPN and CDR2 is SVGIG (reference sequence). The CDR3 length is 16 residues. V lost 2 bases to trimming and J lost 2 bases, with 16 bases between them. DNA for the CDR3: TGTGCCTGGAGTCGAAGTCCTGGGGAGGGCAATCAGCCCCAGCATTTT. Its protein is CAWSRSPGEGNQPQHF.

The V call is TRBV6-6, the J call TRBJ2-1; possibly TRBD2 for D (6 bases). From germline, CDR1 is MNHNY and CDR2 SVGAGI (reference sequence). The CDR3 has 19 residues. Deletions cut 5 bases from V and 0 bases from J, with 23 bases between. The CDR3 is CASSPLGGGASSSYNEQFF. The CDR3, as DNA: TGTGCCAGCAGTCCCTTGGGGGGTGGGGCCTCAAGCTCCTACAATGAGCAGTTCTTC.

CDR3 amino acids: CASSLGARDRREETQYF. DNA of the CDR3: TGTGCCAGCAGCCTGGGGGCCCGAGACCGAAGGGAAGAGACCCAGTACTTC. The rearrangement links TRBV7-9 to TRBJ2-5; tentative D call: TRBD1 (6 bases). This CDR3 is built from 17 residues. Germline V gene data show CDR1 as SEHNR and CDR2 as FQNEAQ (reference sequence). V lost 5 bases to trimming and J lost 3 bases, with 22 bases between them.

The V gene is TRBV5-5, the J gene TRBJ2-2, with 8 bases that match TRBD1. The germline V gene has CDR1 SGHKS and CDR2 YYEKEE (reference sequence). The J segment lost 8 bases and the V segment lost 3 bases, leaving 12 bases of the junction unmatched. There are 16 residues in the CDR3. The CDR3 coding sequence is TGTGCCAGCAGCTCCACGGCAGGGGGCTGGTTGGGGGAGCTGTTTTTT. Protein product: CASSSTAGGWLGELFF.

This chain connects TRBV3-1 (or the pseudogene TRBV3-2) to TRBJ2-1, with D tentatively TRBD2 (5 bases). This CDR3 region has 16 residues. The germline CDR1 and CDR2 sequences are LGHDT and YNNKEL (reference sequence). The germline V and J ends were trimmed by 3 bases and 9 bases, with 21 bases remaining between them. The CDR3 sequence: CASSHGVPGLSTEQFF. Here the CDR3 DNA reads TGTGCCAGCAGCCACGGGGTACCGGGGTTATCCACTGAGCAGTTCTTC.

The chain links TRBV7-8 to TRBJ2-7; TRBD2 might be the D (5 bases). Trimming took 5 bases from V and 7 from J, leaving 18 bases between them. From germline, CDR1 is SGHVS and CDR2 FQNEAQ. The CDR3 has 14 residues. The CDR3 loop is CASSHPGRESEQYF. Written as DNA, the CDR3 is TGTGCCAGCAGCCACCCTGGACGGGAATCGGAGCAGTACTTC.

This clone occurred a few times. The chain has TRBV5-1 and TRBJ2-2; the D gene is possibly TRBD1 (5 bases). Germline CDR1 reads SGHRS; CDR2 reads YFSETQ. The germline V and J ends were trimmed by 0 bases and 4 bases, with 10 bases remaining between them. CDR3 length equals 15 residues. The CDR3 reads CASSLGGLSTGELFF. The CDR3 DNA is TGCGCCAGCAGCTTGGGGGGCCTTAGCACCGGGGAGCTGTTTTTT. The full variable domain, rest sourced from reference TRBV5-1 and TRBJ2-2, is KAGVTQTPRYLIKTRGQQVTLSCSPISGHRSVSWYQQTPGQGLQFLFEYFSETQRNKGNFPGRFSGRQFSNSRSEMNVSTLELGDSALYLCASSLGGLSTGELFFGEGSRLTVL.

V and J are TRBV19 and TRBJ2-1; tentative D call: TRBD2 (6 bases). V lost 7 bases, J lost 10 bases, and 20 bases lay in between. The germline V gene encodes CDR1 LNHDA and CDR2 SQIVND (reference sequence). This CDR3 region has 14 residues. CDR3 sequence (DNA): TGTGCCAGTAAGACAAACTGGCGGGAAGGGGAGCAGTTCTTC. Encoded protein: CASKTNWREGEQFF.

The chain couples TRBV5-6 to TRBJ2-1; TRBD2 matches 8 bases. V lost 3 bases and J lost 2; bases outside the gene matches: 7. The germline gives CDR1 SGHDT, CDR2 YYEEEE. This CDR3 has 16 amino acids. This chain's CDR3 is CASSSLAGNPYNEQFF. The CDR3 coding sequence is TGTGCCAGCAGCTCGTTAGCGGGGAATCCCTACAATGAGCAGTTCTTC.

V usage is TRBV6-6 and J usage is TRBJ1-2, with D uncertain. Germline assignment: CDR1 MNHNY and CDR2 SVGAGI (reference sequence). The CDR3 length is 15 residues. With 6 bases removed from V and 2 bases from J, the gap between germline ends came to 16 bases. The CDR3 reads CASSLAGATNYGYTF. The CDR3 DNA sequence: TGTGCCAGCAGCCTCGCGGGAGCCACAAACTATGGCTACACCTTC.